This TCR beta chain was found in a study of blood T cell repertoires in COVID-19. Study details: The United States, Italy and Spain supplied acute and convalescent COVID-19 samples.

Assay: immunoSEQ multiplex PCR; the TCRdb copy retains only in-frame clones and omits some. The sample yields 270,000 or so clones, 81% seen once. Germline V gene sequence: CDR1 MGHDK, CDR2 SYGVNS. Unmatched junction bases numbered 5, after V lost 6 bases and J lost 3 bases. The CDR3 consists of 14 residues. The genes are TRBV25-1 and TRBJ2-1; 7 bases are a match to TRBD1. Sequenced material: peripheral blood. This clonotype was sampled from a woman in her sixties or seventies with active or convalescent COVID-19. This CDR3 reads CASRKGAGYNEQFF. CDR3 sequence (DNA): TGTGCCAGCAGGAAGGGGGCGGGCTACAATGAGCAGTTCTTC. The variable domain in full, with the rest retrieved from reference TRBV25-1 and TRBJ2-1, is EADIYQTPRYLVIGTGKKITLECSQTMGHDKMYWYQQDPGMELHLIHYSYGVNSTEKGDLSSESTVSRIRTEHFPLTLESARPSHTSQYLCASRKGAGYNEQFFGPGTRLTVL.